This TCR beta chain comes out of a study of blood T cell repertoires in COVID-19. Study in general: PBMCs, B-cell-depleted T cells, or T cells were the source of the cDNA or gDNA that made up the material.

This clone was seen just once. Methods used by the authors: The assay estimated nucleated cells by amplifying reference gene primers. Sequencing was performed with immunoSEQ multiplex PCR; in TCRdb, only in-frame clones are kept and a portion is missing. V and J calls and clone size are copied from that table; D and trimming were computed from the DNA. The table includes a few hundred thousand clones, 85% to 90% detected once. This CDR3 is built from 14 residues. Germline lookup yields CDR1 LGHDT and CDR2 YNNKEL (reference sequence). V lost 5 bases, J lost 5 bases, and 15 bases lay in between. This chain links TRBV3-1 (or the pseudogene TRBV3-2) with TRBJ2-5, with D perhaps TRBD1 (6 bases). The sample consisted of peripheral blood. This clonotype was obtained from a woman aged 60-70 years with COVID-19, enrolled during active disease. CDR3 region: CASSFGQFFETQYF. Written as DNA, the CDR3 is TGTGCCAGCAGCTTTGGACAGTTTTTTGAGACCCAGTACTTC.